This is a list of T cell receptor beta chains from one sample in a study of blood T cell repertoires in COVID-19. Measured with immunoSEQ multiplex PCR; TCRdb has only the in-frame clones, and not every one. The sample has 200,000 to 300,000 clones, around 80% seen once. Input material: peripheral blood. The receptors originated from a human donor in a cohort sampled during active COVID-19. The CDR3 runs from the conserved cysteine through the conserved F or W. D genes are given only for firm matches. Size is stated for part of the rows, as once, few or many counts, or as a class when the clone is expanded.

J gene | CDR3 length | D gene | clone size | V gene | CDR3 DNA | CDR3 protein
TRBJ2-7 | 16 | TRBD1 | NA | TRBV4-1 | TGCGCCAGCAGCCAAGATTTTGGACAGGGAGGCTACGAGCAGTACTTC | CASSQDFGQGGYEQYF
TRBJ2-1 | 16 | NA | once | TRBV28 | TGTGCCAGCAGTTCTAACCGGGTGGGTATTGTAAATGAGCAGTTCTTC | CASSSNRVGIVNEQFF
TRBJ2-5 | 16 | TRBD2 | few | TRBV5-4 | TGTGCCAGCAGCTCTGGACTAGCGGCTTCTCAAGAGACCCAGTACTTC | CASSSGLAASQETQYF
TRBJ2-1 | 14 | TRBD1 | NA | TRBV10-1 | TGCGCCAGCAGTGAGGGACAGGGACCCAATGAGCAGTTCTTC | CASSEGQGPNEQFF
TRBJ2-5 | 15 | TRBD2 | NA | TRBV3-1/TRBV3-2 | TGTGCCAGCAGCCGCCGGGGGGGGGCGCGGGAGACCCAGTACTTC | CASSRRGGARETQYF
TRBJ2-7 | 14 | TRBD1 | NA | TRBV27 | TGTGCCAGCAGTTCTGACAGGGATTCCTACGAGCAGTACTTC | CASSSDRDSYEQYF
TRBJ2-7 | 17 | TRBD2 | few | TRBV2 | TGTGCCAGCAGTGAAATCCCCGGGACTAGCAGTTTCTACGAGCAGTACTTC | CASSEIPGTSSFYEQYF
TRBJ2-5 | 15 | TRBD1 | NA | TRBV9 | TGTGCCAGCAGCGTCCGGACAGGGGGCCAAGAGACCCAGTACTTC | CASSVRTGGQETQYF
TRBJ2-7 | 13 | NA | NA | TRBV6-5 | TGTGCCAGCAGTTGGACACGCGACTACGAGCAGTACTTC | CASSWTRDYEQYF
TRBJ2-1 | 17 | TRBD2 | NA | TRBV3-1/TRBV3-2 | TGTGCCAGCAGCCCAGGTCGGACTAGCGGGTCTTTATATGAGCAGTTCTTC | CASSPGRTSGSLYEQFF